Below, 24 T cell receptor beta chains from the same sample are listed, as sequenced in a study of CD8 T cell repertoires and HIV-1 epitope variants (TCRdb year 2020). Library creation used the immunoSEQ multiplex PCR assay. The table was pulled from immuneACCESS by TCRdb, which kept in-frame rearrangements only. Such tables lose some clones; where checked, under half of the loss comes from unresolved V genes, and the rest has no known cause. Within this sample are about 4,100 clones, with 68% of them counted one time only. The top ten clones comprise roughly 44% of the sample. Antigen specificity for these receptors is unknown. The sequenced sample was cultured CD8+ T cells derived from PBMCs. The receptors derive from a male donor with HIV.

This clone came up a few times. This rearrangement joins TRBV28 to TRBJ2-3; a weak D match, TRBD2 (7 bases). V lost 2 bases, J lost 4 bases, and 13 bases lay in between. Germline loops: CDR1 MDHEN, CDR2 SYDVKM. The CDR3 length is 15 residues. The CDR3 protein is CASSLMGGPPDTQYF. The CDR3 DNA is TGTGCCAGCAGTTTAATGGGGGGGCCACCAGATACGCAGTATTTT.

V gene TRBV7-8 combines with J gene TRBJ2-2; D is uncertain. This CDR3 is built from 13 residues. In germline, CDR1 is SGHVS, CDR2 FQNEAQ. Between the trimmed V and J ends, which lost 5 bases and 2 bases, there was a span of 6 bases. Written as DNA, the CDR3 is TGTGCCAGCAGCCGACTCAACACCGGGGAGCTGTTTTTT. Translating it yields CASSRLNTGELFF.

This clone showed up just a few times. The chain is built from TRBV28 and TRBJ1-2; 9 nucleotides agree with TRBD1. Germline CDR1 and CDR2: MDHEN and SYDVKM. The CDR3 covers 14 residues. J gave up 3 bases and V 6 bases, and 5 bases lay outside the gene matches. CDR3 coding DNA: TGTGCCAGCAGCCGACAGGGGGACTACTATGGCTACACCTTC. It translates to CASSRQGDYYGYTF.

The V call is TRBV7-9, the J call TRBJ1-1, with 9 bases that match TRBD1. The germline CDR1 and CDR2 sequences are SEHNR and FQNEAQ (reference sequence). The CDR3 runs 18 residues. J was trimmed by 10 bases and V by 3 bases; bases with no gene match: 21. Here the CDR3 DNA reads TGTGCCAGCAGCTTGGCAGGAGGGGGACAGGGTGCTGCACGGGGAGCTTTCTTT. As protein: CASSLAGGGQGAARGAFF.

The V gene is TRBV27, the J gene TRBJ2-5; D ambiguous. Near its end, the DNA agrees better with TRBJ2-7, so the J call may be wrong. Germline assignment: CDR1 MNHEY and CDR2 SMNVEV (reference sequence). The CDR3 extends over 13 amino acids. Written as DNA, the CDR3 is TGTGCCAGCAGTCCCGCCCGAACCTACGAGCAGTACTTC. It translates to CASSPARTYEQYF.

This chain joins TRBV2 and TRBJ2-7; TRBD2 aligns across 8 bases. The germline V gene encodes CDR1 SNHLY and CDR2 FYNNEI. The CDR3 covers 15 residues. Losses at the gene ends were 3 bases for V and 5 bases for J; bases not matched to a gene: 9. This CDR3 reads CASSDGGATGDEQYF. For the CDR3, the DNA is TGTGCCAGCAGTGACGGGGGGGCTACCGGCGACGAGCAGTACTTC.

The chain carries TRBV7-8 and TRBJ1-1; D not resolved. This CDR3 is built from 13 residues. The germline V and J ends were trimmed by 5 bases and 4 bases, with 11 bases remaining between them. In germline, CDR1 is SGHVS, CDR2 FQNEAQ. CDR3 nucleotide sequence: TGTGCCAGCAGCGCAACACAAAGCACTGAAGCTTTCTTT. Translated: CASSATQSTEAFF.

This chain connects TRBV27 to TRBJ1-1, with 9 bases aligning to TRBD1. The germline V gene encodes CDR1 MNHEY and CDR2 SMNVEV (reference sequence). Trimming at V came to 3 bases and at J to 4 bases, leaving 9 bases not matched to a gene. CDR3 size: 16 residues. The CDR3: CASSFRGTGRGTEAFF. The DNA of the CDR3 is TGTGCCAGCAGTTTTAGGGGGACAGGGAGGGGCACTGAAGCTTTCTTT.

The chain carries TRBV7-6 and TRBJ2-1, with 7 bases aligning to TRBD1. Germline V gene data show CDR1 as SGHVS and CDR2 as FNYEAQ. The CDR3 runs to 14 residues. The ends lost 10 bases at V and 4 bases at J; junction bases unmatched: 10. The CDR3 spells CATTRQGVYNEQFF. CDR3 nucleotide sequence: TGTGCCACCACGAGACAGGGCGTGTACAATGAGCAGTTCTTC.

This rearrangement joins TRBV28 to TRBJ1-1; no clear D gene. With 10 bases removed from V and 5 bases from J, the gap between germline ends came to 20 bases. The CDR3 consists of 14 residues. Germline loops: CDR1 MDHEN, CDR2 SYDVKM. The CDR3 coding sequence is TGTGCCATCAGCCCCTGGGATCCCAAAACTGAAGCTTTCTTT. Translating gives CAISPWDPKTEAFF. The whole variable domain, filled in from reference TRBV28 and TRBJ1-1, reads DVKVTQSSRYLVKRTGEKVFLECVQDMDHENMFWYRQDPGLGLRLIYFSYDVKMKEKGDIPEGYSVSREKKERFSLILESASTNQTSMYLCAISPWDPKTEAFFGQGTRLTVV.

The chain uses TRBV29-1 and TRBJ2-3; D is unresolved. Trimming removed 6 bases at V and 2 bases at J, with 3 bases between. The CDR3 length is 10 residues. Germline values: CDR1 SQVTM, CDR2 ANQGSEA. Here the CDR3 reads CSVYTDTQYF. In DNA form, the CDR3 reads TGCAGCGTCTACACAGATACGCAGTATTTT.

This rearrangement joins TRBV30 to TRBJ1-3; D ambiguous. Germline lookup yields CDR1 GTSNPN and CDR2 SVGIG (reference sequence). The CDR3 extends over 12 amino acids. V was trimmed by 0 bases and J by 4 bases, leaving 4 bases between them. The CDR3 bases are TGTGCCTGGAGTGTAACCGGAAACACCATATATTTT. The encoded protein is CAWSVTGNTIYF.

The V call is TRBV27, the J call TRBJ1-2; no definite D call. The CDR3 sequence is 13 residues long. V was shortened by 5 bases and J by 7 bases, with 14 bases between the two germline ends. Germline V lookup: CDR1 MNHEY, CDR2 SMNVEV (reference sequence). CDR3 DNA: TGTGCCAGCAGTGCAGGAGCCGAGGGTGGCTACACCTTC. Its translation: CASSAGAEGGYTF.

The gene calls are TRBV30 and TRBJ1-1; TRBD1 agrees at 9 bases. The germline V gene encodes CDR1 GTSNPN and CDR2 SVGIG (reference sequence). There are 14 residues in the CDR3. The J segment lost 5 bases and the V segment lost 3 bases, leaving 7 bases of the junction unmatched. The CDR3 is CAWRSDRGWTEAFF. The CDR3 nucleotides read TGTGCCTGGAGGTCGGACAGGGGTTGGACTGAAGCTTTCTTT.

The chain links TRBV6-5 to TRBJ2-7; D uncertain. The V gene lost 2 bases and the J gene lost 1 base, with 9 bases spanning the gap. Germline loops: CDR1 MNHEY, CDR2 SVGAGI. CDR3 length equals 14 residues. CDR3 region: CASSYGLGSYEQYF. The CDR3 DNA reads TGTGCCAGCAGTTACGGGTTAGGATCCTACGAGCAGTACTTC.

J is TRBJ2-3 and V is TRBV7-9; TRBD1 matches 8 bases. The CDR3 extends over 15 amino acids. The V and J ends lost 2 bases and 0 bases, in that order; junction bases with no gene match: 1. Germline V lookup: CDR1 SEHNR, CDR2 FQNEAQ (reference sequence). The CDR3 DNA reads TGTGCCAGCAGCTTACGGACAGGGAGCACAGATACGCAGTATTTT. Protein: CASSLRTGSTDTQYF.

V gene TRBV19 combines with J gene TRBJ2-3; 8 bases align to TRBD1. V shed 10 bases and J 4 bases; nucleotides not matched to a gene: 4. The CDR3 is made up of 12 amino acids. The germline CDR1 and CDR2 sequences are LNHDA and SQIVND (reference sequence). The CDR3 DNA reads as TGTGCCACCCAGGGGGCAGCAGATACGCAGTATTTT. Translating it yields CATQGAADTQYF.

This clone has more than one count but fewer than ten. The chain is built from TRBV28 and TRBJ2-1; TRBD1 agrees at 7 bases. The ends lost 1 base at V and 1 base at J; junction bases unmatched: 4. Per the germline V gene, CDR1 is MDHEN and CDR2 is SYDVKM. The CDR3 length is 16 residues. In DNA form, the CDR3 reads TGTGCCAGCAGTTTATCACAGGGGATATCCTACAATGAGCAGTTCTTC. It codes for CASSLSQGISYNEQFF.

The chain's CDR3 is CASSLSGEQFF. The CDR3 region has the DNA TGTGCCAGCAGCTTATCTGGTGAGCAGTTCTTC. V gene TRBV7-6 combines with J gene TRBJ2-1; D unresolved. This CDR3 is built from 11 residues. V gave up 2 bases and J gave up 9 bases, with 5 bases separating them. Germline V gene data show CDR1 as SGHVS and CDR2 as FNYEAQ. The whole variable domain, remainder taken from reference TRBV7-6 and TRBJ2-1, is GAGVSQSPRYKVTKRGQDVALRCDPISGHVSLYWYRQALGQGPEFLTYFNYEAQQDKSGLPNDRFSAERPEGSISTLTIQRTEQRDSAMYRCASSLSGEQFFGPGTRLTVL.

This chain joins TRBV5-6 and TRBJ1-1; the D is unclear. The CDR3 is 12 residues long. In germline, CDR1 is SGHDT, CDR2 YYEEEE. V lost 4 bases and J lost 8, with 12 bases in between. The CDR3 is CASSPGRMEAFF. CDR3 DNA sequence: TGTGCCAGCAGCCCCGGGAGAATGGAAGCTTTCTTT.

J is TRBJ2-7 and V is TRBV6-5; D is tentatively TRBD1 or TRBD2 (5 bases each). This CDR3 spans 15 amino acids. The ends were cut back, 2 bases at V and 5 bases at J, with 16 bases in the middle. CDR1 is MNHEY, CDR2 SVGAGI, per germline. CDR3: CASSYGTTDEDEQYF. The CDR3 region has the DNA TGTGCCAGCAGTTACGGGACCACCGACGAAGACGAGCAGTACTTC.

This chain uses TRBV7-2 with TRBJ2-1, with D uncertain. Trimming took off 5 bases at V and 8 bases at J, with 7 bases between the two ends. This CDR3 is built from 11 residues. Germline CDR1 reads SGHTA; CDR2 reads FQGNSA. CDR3 residues: CASSISDEQFF. CDR3 nucleotide sequence: TGTGCCAGCAGCATTAGTGATGAGCAGTTCTTC.

Only a few counts were recorded for this clone. The chain uses TRBV4-3 and TRBJ2-1; D is perhaps TRBD2 (5 bases). Deletions cut 1 base from V and 8 bases from J, with 21 bases between. Germline CDR1 reads LGHNA; CDR2 reads YSLEER. This CDR3 spans 17 amino acids. The CDR3 nucleotides read TGCGCCAGCAGCCAAGCCCCCCTACCACTAGATCTAGATGAGCAGTTCTTC. As protein: CASSQAPLPLDLDEQFF.

This sequence joins TRBV13 and TRBJ2-7; 10 bases are shared with TRBD2. From germline, CDR1 is PRHDT and CDR2 FYEKMQ (reference sequence). V gave up 0 bases and J gave up 10 bases; unmatched junction bases: 9. The CDR3 runs to 15 residues. CDR3 nucleotide sequence: TGTGCCAGCAGCTTAGGGGGATTAGCGGGAGGACCACAGTACTTC. It specifies CASSLGGLAGGPQYF.